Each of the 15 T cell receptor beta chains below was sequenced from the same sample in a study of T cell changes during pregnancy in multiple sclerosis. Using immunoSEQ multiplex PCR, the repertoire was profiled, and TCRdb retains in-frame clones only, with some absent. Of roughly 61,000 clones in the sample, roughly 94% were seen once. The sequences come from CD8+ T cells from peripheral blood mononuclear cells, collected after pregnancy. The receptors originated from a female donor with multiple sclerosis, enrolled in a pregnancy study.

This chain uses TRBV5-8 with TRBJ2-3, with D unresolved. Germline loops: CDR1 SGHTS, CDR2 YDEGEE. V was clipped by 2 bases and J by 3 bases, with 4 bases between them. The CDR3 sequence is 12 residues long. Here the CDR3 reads CASSFTTDTQYF. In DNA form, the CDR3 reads TGTGCCAGCAGCTTTACTACAGATACGCAGTATTTT.

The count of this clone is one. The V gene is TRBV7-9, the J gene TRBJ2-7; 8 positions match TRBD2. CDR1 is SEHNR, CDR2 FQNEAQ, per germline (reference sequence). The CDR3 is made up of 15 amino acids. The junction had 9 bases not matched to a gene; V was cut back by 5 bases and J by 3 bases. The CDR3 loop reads CASSEAGALHYEQYF. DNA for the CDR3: TGTGCCAGCAGCGAAGCGGGAGCCCTCCACTACGAGCAGTACTTC.

CDR3 in amino acids: CSVEAQGTEAFF. In DNA form, the CDR3 reads TGCAGCGTTGAAGCACAGGGCACTGAAGCTTTCTTT. The J gene is TRBJ1-1, the V gene TRBV29-1, with a possible D match to TRBD1 (6 bases). The CDR3 is 12 amino acids. With 1 base removed from V and 4 bases from J, the gap between germline ends came to 7 bases. CDR1 and CDR2 from the germline V gene are SQVTM and ANQGSEA. The variable domain in full, completed from reference TRBV29-1 and TRBJ1-1, reads SAVISQKPSRDICQRGTSLTIQCQVDSQVTMMFWYRQQPGQSLTLIATANQGSEATYESGFVIDKFPISRPNLTFSTLTVSNMSPEDSSIYLCSVEAQGTEAFFGQGTRLTVV.

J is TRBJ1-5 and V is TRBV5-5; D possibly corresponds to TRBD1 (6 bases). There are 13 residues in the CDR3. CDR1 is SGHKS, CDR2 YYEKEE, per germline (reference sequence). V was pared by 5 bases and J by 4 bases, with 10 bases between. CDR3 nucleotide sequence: TGTGCCAGCAGTCTCGACAGGAATCAGCCCCAGCATTTT. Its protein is CASSLDRNQPQHF.

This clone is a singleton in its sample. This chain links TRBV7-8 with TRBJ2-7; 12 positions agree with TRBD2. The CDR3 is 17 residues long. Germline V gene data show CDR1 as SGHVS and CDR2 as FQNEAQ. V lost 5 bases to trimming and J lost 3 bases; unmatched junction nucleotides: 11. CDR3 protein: CASSPKSGLAGFYEQYF. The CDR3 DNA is TGTGCCAGCAGCCCCAAAAGCGGACTAGCGGGATTCTACGAGCAGTACTTC.

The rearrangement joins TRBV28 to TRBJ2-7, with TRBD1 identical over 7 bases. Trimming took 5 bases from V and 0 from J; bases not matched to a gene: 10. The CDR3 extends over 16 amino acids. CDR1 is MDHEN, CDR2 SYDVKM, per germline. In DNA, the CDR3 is TGTGCCAGCAGTACACCAACCGGGACAGTCTCCTACGAGCAGTACTTC. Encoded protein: CASSTPTGTVSYEQYF.

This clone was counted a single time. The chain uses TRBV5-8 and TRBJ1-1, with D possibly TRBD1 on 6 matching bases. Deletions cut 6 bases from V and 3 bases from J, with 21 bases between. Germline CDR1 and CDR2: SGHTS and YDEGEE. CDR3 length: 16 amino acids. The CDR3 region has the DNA TGTGCCAGCACCCCCCCGGGGGGCAACCGACACACTGAAGCTTTCTTT. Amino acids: CASTPPGGNRHTEAFF.

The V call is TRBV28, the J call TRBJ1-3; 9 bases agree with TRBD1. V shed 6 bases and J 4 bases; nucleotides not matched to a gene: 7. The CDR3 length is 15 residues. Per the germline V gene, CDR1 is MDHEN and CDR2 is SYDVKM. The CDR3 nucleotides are TGTGCCAGCAGCGACGGGACAGGGCAAGGAAACACCATATATTTT. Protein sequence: CASSDGTGQGNTIYF.

The DNA for the CDR3 is TGTGCCAGCAGTGTCAGCTACGAGCAGTACTTC. Protein: CASSVSYEQYF. This sequence joins TRBV25-1 and TRBJ2-7; the D is unclear. V dropped 4 bases and J dropped 3 bases, with 4 bases sitting between them. Germline V CDR1 and CDR2: MGHDK, SYGVNS. The CDR3 runs to 11 residues.

CDR3 DNA sequence: TGCAGCGTTGAAACCGGGACAGGAGGTGGTGAAGCTTTCTTT. Encoded protein: CSVETGTGGGEAFF. The J gene is TRBJ1-1, the V gene TRBV29-1; 8 nucleotides match TRBD1. Germline trimming cut 2 bases from V and 7 bases from J; bases unmatched to any gene: 9. The V gene's germline CDR1 is SQVTM and CDR2 ANQGSEA. This CDR3 spans 14 amino acids.

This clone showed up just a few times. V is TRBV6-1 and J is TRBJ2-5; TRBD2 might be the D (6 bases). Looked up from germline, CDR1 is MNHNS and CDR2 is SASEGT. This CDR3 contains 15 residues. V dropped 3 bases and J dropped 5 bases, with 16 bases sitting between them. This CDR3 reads CASSDQTSTGETQYF. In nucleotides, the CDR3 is TGTGCCAGCAGTGACCAGACTAGTACCGGGGAGACCCAGTACTTC.

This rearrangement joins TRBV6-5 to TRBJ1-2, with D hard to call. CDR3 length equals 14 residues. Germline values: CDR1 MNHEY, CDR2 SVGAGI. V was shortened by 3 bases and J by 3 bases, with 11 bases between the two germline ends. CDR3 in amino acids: CASSYLGQDYGYTF. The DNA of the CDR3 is TGTGCCAGCAGTTATTTGGGCCAGGACTATGGCTACACCTTC.

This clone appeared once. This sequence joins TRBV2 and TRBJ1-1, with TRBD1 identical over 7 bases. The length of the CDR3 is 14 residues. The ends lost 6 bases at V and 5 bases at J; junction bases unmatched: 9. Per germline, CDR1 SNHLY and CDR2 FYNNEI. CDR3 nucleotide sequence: TGTGCCAGCAGAATGAACCCAGGGGGGACTGAAGCTTTCTTT. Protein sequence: CASRMNPGGTEAFF.

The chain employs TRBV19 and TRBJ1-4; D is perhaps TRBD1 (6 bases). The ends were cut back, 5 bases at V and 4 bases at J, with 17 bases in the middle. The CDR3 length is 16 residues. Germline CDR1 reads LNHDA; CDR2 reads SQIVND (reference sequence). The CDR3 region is CASSDGPGQLNEKLFF. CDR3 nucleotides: TGTGCCAGTAGTGATGGTCCGGGACAACTTAATGAAAAACTGTTTTTT.

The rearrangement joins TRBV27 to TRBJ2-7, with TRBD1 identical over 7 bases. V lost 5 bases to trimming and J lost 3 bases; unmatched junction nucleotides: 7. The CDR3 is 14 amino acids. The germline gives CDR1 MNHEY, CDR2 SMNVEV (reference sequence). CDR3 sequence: CASSPGTAIYEQYF. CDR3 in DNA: TGTGCCAGCAGTCCAGGGACAGCCATCTACGAGCAGTACTTC.